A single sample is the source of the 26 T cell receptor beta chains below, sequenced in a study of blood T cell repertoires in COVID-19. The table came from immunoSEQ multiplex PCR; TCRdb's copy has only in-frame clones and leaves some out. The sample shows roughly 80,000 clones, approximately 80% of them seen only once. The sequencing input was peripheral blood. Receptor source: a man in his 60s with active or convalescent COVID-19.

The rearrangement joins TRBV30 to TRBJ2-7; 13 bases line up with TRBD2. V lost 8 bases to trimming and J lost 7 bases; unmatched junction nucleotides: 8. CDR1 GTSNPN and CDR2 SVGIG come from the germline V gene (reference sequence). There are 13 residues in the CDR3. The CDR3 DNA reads TGTGCCGGGGAGGGACTAGCGGGGATGGAGCAGTACTTC. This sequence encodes CAGEGLAGMEQYF.

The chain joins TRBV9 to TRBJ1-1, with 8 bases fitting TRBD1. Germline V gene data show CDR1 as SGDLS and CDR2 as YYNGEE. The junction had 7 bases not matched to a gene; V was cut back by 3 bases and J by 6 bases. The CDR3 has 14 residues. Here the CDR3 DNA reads TGTGCCAGCAGCGATGGACAGGGAGGGGCTGAAGCTTTCTTT. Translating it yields CASSDGQGGAEAFF.

CDR3 region: CASSYGPETQYF. In nucleotides, the CDR3 is TGTGCCAGCAGTTACGGGCCCGAGACCCAGTACTTC. The rearrangement joins TRBV6-5 to TRBJ2-5; the D is unclear. V lost 2 bases, J lost 5 bases, and 6 bases lay in between. Germline V CDR1 and CDR2: MNHEY, SVGAGI. The CDR3 covers 12 residues.

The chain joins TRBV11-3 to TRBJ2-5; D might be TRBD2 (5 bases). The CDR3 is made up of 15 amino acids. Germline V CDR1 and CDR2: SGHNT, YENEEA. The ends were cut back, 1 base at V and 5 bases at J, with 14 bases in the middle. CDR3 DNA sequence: TGTGCCAGCAGCTTAGGTCGGGGTGTACCGGAGACCCAGTACTTC. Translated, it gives CASSLGRGVPETQYF.

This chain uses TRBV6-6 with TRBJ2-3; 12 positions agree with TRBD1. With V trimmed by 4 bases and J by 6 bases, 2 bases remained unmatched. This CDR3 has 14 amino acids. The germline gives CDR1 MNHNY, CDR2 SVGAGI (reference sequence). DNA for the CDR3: TGTGCCAGCAGTTGGGGGACAGGGGGCGATACGCAGTATTTT. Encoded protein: CASSWGTGGDTQYF.

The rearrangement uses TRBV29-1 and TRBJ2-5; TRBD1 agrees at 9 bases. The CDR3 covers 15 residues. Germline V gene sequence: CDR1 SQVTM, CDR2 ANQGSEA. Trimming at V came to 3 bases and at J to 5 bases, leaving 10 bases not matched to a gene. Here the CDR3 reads CSVEGGQGKDETQYF. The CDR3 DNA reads TGCAGCGTTGAGGGGGGACAGGGAAAAGATGAGACCCAGTACTTC.

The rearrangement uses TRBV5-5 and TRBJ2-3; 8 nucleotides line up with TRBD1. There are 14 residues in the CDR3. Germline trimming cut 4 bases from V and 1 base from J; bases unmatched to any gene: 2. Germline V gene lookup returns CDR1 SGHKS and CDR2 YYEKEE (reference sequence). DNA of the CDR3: TGTGCCAGCAGCCTGGACAGGGGCACAGATACGCAGTATTTT. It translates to CASSLDRGTDTQYF.

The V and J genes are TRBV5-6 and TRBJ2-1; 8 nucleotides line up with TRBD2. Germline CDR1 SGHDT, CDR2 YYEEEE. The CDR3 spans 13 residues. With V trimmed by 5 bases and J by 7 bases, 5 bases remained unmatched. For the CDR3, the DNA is TGTGCCAGCAGACGGACTAGCATTAATGAGCAGTTCTTC. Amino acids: CASRRTSINEQFF.

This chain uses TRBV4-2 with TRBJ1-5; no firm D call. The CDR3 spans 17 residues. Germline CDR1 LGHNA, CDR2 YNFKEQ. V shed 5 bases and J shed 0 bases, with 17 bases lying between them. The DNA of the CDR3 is TGTGCCAGCAGCAAAGGACGGTACGAGGATAGCAATCAGCCCCAGCATTTT. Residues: CASSKGRYEDSNQPQHF.

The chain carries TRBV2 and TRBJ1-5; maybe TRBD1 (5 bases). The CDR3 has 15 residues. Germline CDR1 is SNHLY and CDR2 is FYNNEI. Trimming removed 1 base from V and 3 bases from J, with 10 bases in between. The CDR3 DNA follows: TGTGCCAGCAGTGAAGGGGGGGGTAACAATCAGCCCCAGCATTTT. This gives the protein CASSEGGGNNQPQHF.

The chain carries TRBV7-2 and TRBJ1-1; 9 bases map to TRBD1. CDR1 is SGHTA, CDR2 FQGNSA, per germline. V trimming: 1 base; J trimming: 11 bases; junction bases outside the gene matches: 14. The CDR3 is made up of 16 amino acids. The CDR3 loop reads CASSLVGTGGAREAFF. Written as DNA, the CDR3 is TGTGCCAGCAGCTTAGTGGGTACAGGGGGCGCGAGGGAGGCTTTCTTT.

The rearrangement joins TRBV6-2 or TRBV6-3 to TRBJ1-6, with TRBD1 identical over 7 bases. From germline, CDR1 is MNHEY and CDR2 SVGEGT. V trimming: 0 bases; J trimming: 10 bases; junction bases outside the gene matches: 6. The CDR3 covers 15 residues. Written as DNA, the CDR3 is TGTGCCAGCAGTTACTCCGACAGGGTCGGCTCACCCCTCCACTTT. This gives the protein CASSYSDRVGSPLHF.

The DNA for the CDR3 is TGTGCCAGCTCACCATCCTTGGTCGGAGGCTATGGCTACACCTTC. Translating gives CASSPSLVGGYGYTF. The chain uses TRBV18 and TRBJ1-2; no clear D. The V gene's germline CDR1 is KGHSH and CDR2 LQKENI. Trimming shortened V by 2 bases and J by 4 bases, and 14 bases separated the two germline ends. This CDR3 is built from 15 residues.

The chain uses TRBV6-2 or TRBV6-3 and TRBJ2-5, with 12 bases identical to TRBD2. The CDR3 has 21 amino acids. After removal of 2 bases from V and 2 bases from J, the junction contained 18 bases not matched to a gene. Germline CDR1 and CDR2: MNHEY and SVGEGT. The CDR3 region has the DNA TGTGCCAGCAGTTACCCACACCCCACCTGGACTAGCGGGGCACCTCAAGAGACCCAGTACTTC. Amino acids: CASSYPHPTWTSGAPQETQYF.

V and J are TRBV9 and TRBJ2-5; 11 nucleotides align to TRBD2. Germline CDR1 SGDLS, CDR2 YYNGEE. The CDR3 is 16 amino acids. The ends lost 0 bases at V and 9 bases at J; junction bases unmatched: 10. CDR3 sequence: CASSVGSGGVRGAQYF. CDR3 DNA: TGTGCCAGCAGCGTAGGTAGCGGGGGGGTCCGTGGGGCCCAGTACTTC.

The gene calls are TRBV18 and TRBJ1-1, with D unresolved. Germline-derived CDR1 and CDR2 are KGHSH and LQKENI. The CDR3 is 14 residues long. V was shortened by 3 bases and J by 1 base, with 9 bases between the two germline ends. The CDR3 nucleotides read TGTGCCAGCTCACCCCTAGCGGGGAACACTGAAGCTTTCTTT. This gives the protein CASSPLAGNTEAFF.

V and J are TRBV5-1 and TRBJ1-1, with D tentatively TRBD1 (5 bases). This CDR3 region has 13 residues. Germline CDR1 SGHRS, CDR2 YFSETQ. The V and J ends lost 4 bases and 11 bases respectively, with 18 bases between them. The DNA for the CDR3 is TGCGCCAGCAGCCCCGGGGAGGGGCGAGACGCTTTCTTT. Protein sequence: CASSPGEGRDAFF. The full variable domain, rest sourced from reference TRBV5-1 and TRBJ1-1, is KAGVTQTPRYLIKTRGQQVTLSCSPISGHRSVSWYQQTPGQGLQFLFEYFSETQRNKGNFPGRFSGRQFSNSRSEMNVSTLELGDSALYLCASSPGEGRDAFFGQGTRLTVV.

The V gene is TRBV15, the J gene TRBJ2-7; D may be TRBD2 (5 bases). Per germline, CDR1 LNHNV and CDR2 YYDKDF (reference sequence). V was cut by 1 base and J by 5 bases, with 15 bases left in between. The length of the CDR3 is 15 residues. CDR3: CATSRGRQPANEQYF. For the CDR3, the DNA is TGTGCCACCAGCAGAGGGAGGCAACCCGCCAACGAGCAGTACTTC.

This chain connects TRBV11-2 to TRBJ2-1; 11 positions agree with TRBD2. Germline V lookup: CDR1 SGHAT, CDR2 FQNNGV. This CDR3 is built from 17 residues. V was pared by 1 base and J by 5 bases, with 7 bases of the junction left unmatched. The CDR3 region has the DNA TGTGCCAGCAGCTTAGCCCCTGGGACTAGCGGCAACAATGAGCAGTTCTTC. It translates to CASSLAPGTSGNNEQFF.

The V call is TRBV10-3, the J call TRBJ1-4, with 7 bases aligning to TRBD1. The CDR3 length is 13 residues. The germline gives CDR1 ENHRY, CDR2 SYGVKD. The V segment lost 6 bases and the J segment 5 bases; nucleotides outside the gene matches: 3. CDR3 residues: CAIRDRTNEKLFF. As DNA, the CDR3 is TGTGCCATCAGGGACAGGACAAATGAAAAACTGTTTTTT.

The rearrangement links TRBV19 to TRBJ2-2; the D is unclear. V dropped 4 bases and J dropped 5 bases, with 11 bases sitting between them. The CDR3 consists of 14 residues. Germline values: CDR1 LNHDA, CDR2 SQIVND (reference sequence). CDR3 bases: TGTGCCAGTAGTAACCAGATCCTTACCGGGGAGCTGTTTTTT. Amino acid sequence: CASSNQILTGELFF.

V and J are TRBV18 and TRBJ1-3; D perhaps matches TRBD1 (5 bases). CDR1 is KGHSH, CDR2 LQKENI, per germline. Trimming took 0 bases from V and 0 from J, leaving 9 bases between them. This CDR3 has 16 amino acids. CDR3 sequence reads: CASSPPGPSSGNTIYF. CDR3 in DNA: TGTGCCAGCTCACCACCGGGGCCCAGCTCTGGAAACACCATATATTTT.

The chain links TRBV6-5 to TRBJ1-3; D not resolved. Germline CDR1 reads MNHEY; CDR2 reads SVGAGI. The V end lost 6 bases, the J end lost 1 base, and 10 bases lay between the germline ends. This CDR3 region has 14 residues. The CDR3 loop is CASSSVTSGNTIYF. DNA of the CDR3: TGTGCCAGCAGCTCCGTTACTTCTGGAAACACCATATATTTT.

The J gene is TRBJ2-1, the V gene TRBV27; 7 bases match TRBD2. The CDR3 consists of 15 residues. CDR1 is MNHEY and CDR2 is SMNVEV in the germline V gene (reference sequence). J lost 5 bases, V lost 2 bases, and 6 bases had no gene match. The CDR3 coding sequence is TGTGCCAGCAGTTTAGTAGCGGGTACCCACAATGAGCAGTTCTTC. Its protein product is CASSLVAGTHNEQFF.

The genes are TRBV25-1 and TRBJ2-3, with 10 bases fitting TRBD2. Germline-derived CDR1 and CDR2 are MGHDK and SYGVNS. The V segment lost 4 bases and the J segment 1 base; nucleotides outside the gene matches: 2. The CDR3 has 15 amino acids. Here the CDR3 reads CASSGSGGGTDTQYF. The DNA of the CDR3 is TGTGCCAGCAGTGGGAGCGGGGGGGGCACAGATACGCAGTATTTT.

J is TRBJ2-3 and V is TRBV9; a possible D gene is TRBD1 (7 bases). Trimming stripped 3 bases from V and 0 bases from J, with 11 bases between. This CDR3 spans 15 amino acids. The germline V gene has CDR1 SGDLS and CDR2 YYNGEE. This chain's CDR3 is CASSATGTSTDTQYF. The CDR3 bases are TGTGCCAGCAGCGCGACAGGGACTAGCACAGATACGCAGTATTTT. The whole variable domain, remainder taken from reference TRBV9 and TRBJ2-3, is DSGVTQTPKHLITATGQRVTLRCSPRSGDLSVYWYQQSLDQGLQFLIQYYNGEERAKGNILERFSAQQFPDLHSELNLSSLELGDSALYFCASSATGTSTDTQYFGPGTRLTVL.